These T cell receptor beta chains were read from a single sample in a study of glioma-infiltrating T cells. In TCRdb, the multiplex PCR reads were re-called with MiXCR into one record per CDR3 protein. Of some 85,000 distinct CDR3 sequences in the sample, roughly 23% were seen once. Sequenced material: glioma tissue, nonneoplastic brain tissue, or PBMCs (not recorded which). Receptors originate from a human donor with low-grade glioma or glioblastoma, undergoing nonglioma brain surgery, or in good health (not recorded which). Both conserved end residues are part of each CDR3. D genes are given only for firm matches. A row's size may be missing; if present it is once, few, many or a size class.

J gene,clone size,D gene,V gene,CDR3 protein,CDR3 DNA
TRBJ2-3,many,-,TRBV18,CASSPTQGRADTQYF,TGTGCCAGCTCTCCCACACAGGGACGGGCAGATACGCAGTATTTT
TRBJ2-5,-,-,TRBV29-1,CSVLTGFQYF,TGCAGCGTTCTCACAGGGTTCCAGTACTTC
TRBJ2-3,many,TRBD2,TRBV12-3/TRBV12-4,CASSWGAGVDTQYF,TGTGCCAGCAGTTGGGGAGCGGGAGTGGATACGCAGTATTTT
TRBJ2-2,-,-,TRBV5-1,CASSVTGTLGTGELFF,TGCGCCAGCAGCGTCACCGGGACGTTGGGCACCGGGGAGCTGTTTTTT
TRBJ1-3,medium-sized,-,TRBV20-1,CSASLLYTIYF,TGCAGTGCTAGTCTACTATACACCATATATTTT
TRBJ2-1,-,TRBD2,TRBV2,CASNAGTSRGNKQFF,TGTGCCAGCAACGCAGGGACTAGCCGCGGGAATAAGCAGTTCTTC
TRBJ1-2,-,-,TRBV11-2,CASRLTGTEANYGYTF,TGTGCCAGCAGACTTACAGGGACGGAAGCTAACTATGGCTACACCTTC
TRBJ2-1,many,TRBD2,TRBV5-1,CASSISGTSGLNEQFF,TGCGCCAGCAGCATATCCGGGACTAGCGGTTTAAATGAGCAGTTCTTC
TRBJ2-5,-,-,TRBV2,CARSGGRSGETQYF,TGTGCCAGGTCCGGGGGACGGTCCGGGGAGACCCAGTACTTC
TRBJ2-3,many,-,TRBV20-1,CSARAAFGDTQYF,TGCAGTGCTAGAGCCGCCTTCGGGGATACGCAGTATTTT
TRBJ1-1,many,-,TRBV7-2,CASSRDNLEAFF,TGTGCCAGCAGCCGGGACAACCTTGAAGCTTTCTTT
TRBJ2-7,-,-,TRBV18,CASSPVSSGQGLREQYF,TGTGCCAGCTCACCGGTTTCGAGTGGGCAGGGTCTTCGCGAGCAGTACTTC
TRBJ1-5,many,-,TRBV10-3,CAISAQGNQPQHF,TGTGCCATCAGCGCACAGGGAAATCAGCCCCAGCATTTT
TRBJ2-3,many,TRBD2,TRBV20-1,CSARDPTSGSARDTQYF,TGCAGTGCTAGAGATCCGACTAGCGGGAGTGCAAGGGATACGCAGTATTTT
TRBJ1-1,many,-,TRBV29-1,CSVGALNSNTEAFF,TGCAGCGTTGGCGCTTTGAACAGCAACACTGAAGCTTTCTTT
TRBJ2-5,few,TRBD2,TRBV12-3/TRBV12-4,CASSRRGRGETQYF,TGTGCCAGCAGTAGACGGGGTCGGGGGGAAACCCAGTACTTC
TRBJ2-3,few,-,TRBV11-2,CASSLTPHDTQYF,TGTGCCAGCAGCTTAACCCCCCACGATACGCAGTATTTT
TRBJ2-5,many,TRBD2,TRBV4-1,CASSRMTSGGNQETQYF,TGCGCCAGCAGCCGAATGACTAGCGGGGGCAATCAAGAGACCCAGTACTTC
TRBJ2-5,many,-,TRBV20-1,CSARTNQETQYF,TGCAGTGCTCGGACGAATCAAGAGACCCAGTACTTC
TRBJ2-1,-,-,TRBV4-2,CASSQVGSSYNEQLF,TGTGCCAGCAGCCAAGTCGGGAGCTCCTACAATGAGCAGCTCTTC
TRBJ2-7,few,-,TRBV18,CASSPLGFPYEQYF,TGTGCCAGCTCACCCCTGGGCTTCCCCTACGAGCAGTACTTC
TRBJ2-1,once,-,TRBV29-1,CSVKFGEQFF,TGCAGCGTCAAGTTTGGTGAGCAGTTCTTC
TRBJ2-7,many,-,TRBV20-1,CSAIAQYEQYF,TGCAGTGCTATCGCACAGTACGAGCAGTACTTC
TRBJ2-1,-,TRBD2,TRBV11-2,CASSLDLGLAGGRYEQFF,TGTGCCAGCAGCTTAGATCTGGGACTAGCGGGAGGGAGGTATGAGCAGTTCTTC